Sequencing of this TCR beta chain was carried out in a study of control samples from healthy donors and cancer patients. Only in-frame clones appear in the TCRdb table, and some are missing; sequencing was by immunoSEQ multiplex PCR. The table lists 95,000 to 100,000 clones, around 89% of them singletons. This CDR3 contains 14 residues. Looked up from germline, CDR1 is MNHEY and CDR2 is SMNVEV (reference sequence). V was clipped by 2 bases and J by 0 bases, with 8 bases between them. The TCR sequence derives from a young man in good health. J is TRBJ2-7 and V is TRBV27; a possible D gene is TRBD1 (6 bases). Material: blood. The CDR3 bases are TGTGCCAGCAGTTTAGGCAGGGGCTCCTACGAGCAGTACTTC. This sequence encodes CASSLGRGSYEQYF.